This passage covers 22 T cell receptor beta chains from one sample sequenced in a study of T cells in Graves' hyperthyroidism and ophthalmopathy. Regions amplified from RNA transcripts were the TCR beta CDR3 regions. The primer set for the first-round RT-PCR of the TCR CDR3 was HTBI. TCRdb redid the calling of the multiplex PCR reads with MiXCR, one entry per CDR3 protein. The sample carries 450,000 to 650,000 distinct CDR3 sequences, about 15% recorded once. The specimen was blood. The receptor set was obtained from a woman aged 18-29 years with Graves' ophthalmopathy.

The V gene is TRBV25-1, the J gene TRBJ1-5; the D gene is possibly TRBD1 (6 bases). V lost 6 bases and J 4 bases, leaving 16 bases between the germline ends. Germline V CDR1 and CDR2: MGHDK, SYGVNS. There are 15 residues in the CDR3. The CDR3 protein is CASSGTGMVNQPQHF. The DNA for the CDR3 is TGTGCCAGCAGCGGAACAGGGATGGTGAATCAGCCCCAGCATTTT.

At least ten counts were recorded for this clonotype. This chain uses TRBV5-8 with TRBJ1-1; 8 nucleotides match TRBD1. V lost 3 bases and J lost 5; bases outside the gene matches: 9. Germline loops: CDR1 SGHTS, CDR2 YDEGEE. This CDR3 contains 15 residues. CDR3 sequence (DNA): TGTGCCAGCAGCTCGGACAGGGTCGTATGGACTGAAGCTTTCTTT. Translating it yields CASSSDRVVWTEAFF. The entire variable domain, with the rest obtained from reference TRBV5-8 and TRBJ1-1, is as follows: EAGVTQSPTHLIKTRGQQATLRCSPISGHTSVYWYQQALGLGLQFLLWYDEGEERNRGNFPPRFSGRQFPNYSSELNVNALELEDSALYLCASSSDRVVWTEAFFGQGTRLTVV.

The chain carries TRBV5-1 and TRBJ2-5; 7 bases are a match to TRBD2. The V and J ends lost 2 bases and 0 bases, in that order; junction bases with no gene match: 16. Germline V CDR1 and CDR2: SGHRS, YFSETQ. This CDR3 is built from 19 residues. CDR3 bases: TGCGCCAGCAGCTTTCCGGGACTACCCACGATTAAGTACCAAGAGACCCAGTACTTC. Translating gives CASSFPGLPTIKYQETQYF.

This clonotype was found a few times. The DNA is left out, because the CDR3 cannot be placed on it with certainty; the CDR3 is given as TCRdb lists it. V is TRBV27 and J is TRBJ1-3; the D call in the table, TRBD1, was not verified against the DNA. Germline-derived CDR1 and CDR2 are MNHEY and SMNVEV (reference sequence). The CDR3 spans 16 residues, counting both ends. CDR3 region: CASSSSGPSSGNTIYF.

This clonotype was seen many times. J is TRBJ2-7 and V is TRBV28, with TRBD2 as a possible D gene (6 bases). Trimming took 4 bases from V and 4 from J, leaving 11 bases between them. There are 13 residues in the CDR3. The germline CDR1 and CDR2 sequences are MDHEN and SYDVKM. The CDR3 reads CASSSPGRYEQYF. CDR3 DNA sequence: TGTGCCAGCAGTTCCCCAGGGAGGTACGAGCAGTACTTC. The full variable domain, in which reference TRBV28 and TRBJ2-7 provide the parts outside the CDR3, is DVKVTQSSRYLVKRTGEKVFLECVQDMDHENMFWYRQDPGLGLRLIYFSYDVKMKEKGDIPEGYSVSREKKERFSLILESASTNQTSMYLCASSSPGRYEQYFGPGTRLTVT.

V usage is TRBV30 and J usage is TRBJ1-2; no definite D call. This CDR3 region has 14 residues. Between the trimmed V and J ends, which lost 4 bases and 1 base, there was a span of 13 bases. CDR1 GTSNPN and CDR2 SVGIG come from the germline V gene (reference sequence). The CDR3 is CAWKGYGVNYGYTF. CDR3 coding DNA: TGTGCCTGGAAAGGGTACGGGGTTAACTATGGCTACACCTTC.

The genes are TRBV5-5 and TRBJ1-2, with 9 bases lining up with TRBD1. The CDR3 runs to 16 residues. Germline loops: CDR1 SGHKS, CDR2 YYEKEE (reference sequence). J was trimmed by 3 bases and V by 3 bases; bases with no gene match: 9. CDR3 nucleotides: TGTGCCAGCAGCTGGGGGTACAGGGGGCGGTACTATGGCTACACCTTC. Translation gives CASSWGYRGRYYGYTF.

There are many counts of this clonotype. The chain carries TRBV2 and TRBJ1-2; D unresolved. Germline values: CDR1 SNHLY, CDR2 FYNNEI. Deletions cut 8 bases from V and 2 bases from J, with 9 bases between. The CDR3 has 12 amino acids. CDR3 protein: CASGKANYGYTF. CDR3 nucleotides: TGTGCCAGCGGCAAGGCGAACTATGGCTACACCTTC. Looking up the rest from reference TRBV2 and TRBJ1-2 gives the full variable domain: EPEVTQTPSHQVTQMGQEVILRCVPISNHLYFYWYRQILGQKVEFLVSFYNNEISEKSEIFDDQFSVERPDGSNFTLKIRSTKLEDSAMYFCASGKANYGYTFGSGTRLTVV.

This chain uses TRBV9 with TRBJ2-5; 8 bases fit TRBD2. The germline gives CDR1 SGDLS, CDR2 YYNGEE. The CDR3 spans 16 residues. The trim removed 0 bases at V and 1 base at J, leaving 5 bases unmatched. The CDR3 DNA reads as TGTGCCAGCAGCGTAGCGGTAGCGGGACTCCAAGAGACCCAGTACTTC. Translated, it gives CASSVAVAGLQETQYF.

This clonotype was recorded many times. V is TRBV28 and J is TRBJ2-5; 7 bases are a match to TRBD1. CDR1 and CDR2 from the germline V gene are MDHEN and SYDVKM. The CDR3 runs to 14 residues. The V segment lost 6 bases and the J segment 3 bases; nucleotides outside the gene matches: 7. The CDR3 DNA is TGTGCCAGCAGGGAAGGGGGCGCGGAAGAGACCCAGTACTTC. Amino acid sequence: CASREGGAEETQYF. The full variable domain, rest sourced from reference TRBV28 and TRBJ2-5, is DVKVTQSSRYLVKRTGEKVFLECVQDMDHENMFWYRQDPGLGLRLIYFSYDVKMKEKGDIPEGYSVSREKKERFSLILESASTNQTSMYLCASREGGAEETQYFGPGTRLLVL.

The chain joins TRBV24-1 to TRBJ2-1; D might be TRBD1 or TRBD2, each matching 5 bases. The ends were cut back, 2 bases at V and 9 bases at J, with 13 bases in the middle. The CDR3 spans 14 residues. Germline V gene lookup returns CDR1 KGHDR and CDR2 SFDVKD. The chain's CDR3 is CATSDSPWGSEQFF. The CDR3 DNA follows: TGTGCCACCAGTGATTCCCCGTGGGGGAGTGAGCAGTTCTTC.

The sample holds many counts of this clonotype. The rearrangement links TRBV6-1 to TRBJ1-1; D not certain. The CDR3 length is 13 residues. The germline V gene has CDR1 MNHNS and CDR2 SASEGT. Trimming took off 1 base at V and 1 base at J, with 4 bases between the two ends. The CDR3: CASSEGQNTEAFF. In DNA, the CDR3 is TGTGCCAGCAGTGAAGGACAGAACACTGAAGCTTTCTTT.

At least ten counts were recorded for this clonotype. The chain recombines TRBV6-2 or TRBV6-3 with TRBJ1-1, with TRBD1 matching over 7 bases. V trimming: 2 bases; J trimming: 3 bases; junction bases outside the gene matches: 3. Germline V gene data show CDR1 as MNHEY and CDR2 as SVGEGT. The CDR3 has 14 residues. CDR3 in amino acids: CASSYPRGDTEAFF. Here the CDR3 DNA reads TGTGCCAGCAGTTACCCCAGGGGGGACACTGAAGCTTTCTTT.

This clonotype was picked up many times. V and J are TRBV19 and TRBJ2-1, with a possible D match to TRBD1 (6 bases). The V gene's germline CDR1 is LNHDA and CDR2 SQIVND (reference sequence). V shed 6 bases and J shed 5 bases, with 23 bases lying between them. The CDR3 is 17 amino acids. The DNA for the CDR3 is TGTGCCAGTAGCTACTTATATCCGACAGGTCTGCACAATGAGCAGTTCTTC. Translated, it gives CASSYLYPTGLHNEQFF. The full variable domain, its missing parts supplied by reference TRBV19 and TRBJ2-1, is DGGITQSPKYLFRKEGQNVTLSCEQNLNHDAMYWYRQDPGQGLRLIYYSQIVNDFQKGDIAEGYSVSREKKESFPLTVTSAQKNPTAFYLCASSYLYPTGLHNEQFFGPGTRLTVL.

This clonotype was found many times. The chain carries TRBV18 and TRBJ2-5, with D possibly being TRBD1 or TRBD2 (5 bases each). V gave up 8 bases and J gave up 4 bases, with 23 bases separating them. The CDR3 length is 16 residues. Germline values: CDR1 KGHSH, CDR2 LQKENI. Written as DNA, the CDR3 is TGTGCCAGCGCATCTGGGACGGAAGGTGGTCCAGAGACCCAGTACTTC. This sequence encodes CASASGTEGGPETQYF.

This clonotype occurred many times. The rearrangement joins TRBV7-9 to TRBJ1-5, with D perhaps matching TRBD1 (6 bases). Germline V gene lookup returns CDR1 SEHNR and CDR2 FQNEAQ (reference sequence). V gave up 5 bases and J gave up 5 bases, with 13 bases separating them. This CDR3 spans 14 amino acids. CDR3 amino acids: CASSIGQPHQPQHF. The CDR3, as DNA: TGTGCCAGCAGCATAGGACAGCCACATCAGCCCCAGCATTTT.

This clonotype was observed at least ten times. The V call is TRBV4-3, the J call TRBJ2-1, with 10 nucleotides matching TRBD2. V shed 0 bases and J 6 bases; nucleotides not matched to a gene: 5. This CDR3 has 16 amino acids. Germline V gives CDR1 LGHNA, CDR2 YSLEER. CDR3 coding DNA: TGCGCCAGCAGCCAAGAATCTAGCGGGAGTCGCAATGAGCAGTTCTTC. It encodes CASSQESSGSRNEQFF.

This clonotype was counted a few times. This chain's CDR3 is CSAQITSGGSWETQYF. The CDR3 DNA reads TGCAGTGCCCAGATAACTAGCGGGGGGAGCTGGGAGACCCAGTACTTC. This rearrangement joins TRBV20-1 to TRBJ2-5; 12 nucleotides agree with TRBD2. Trimming cost V 6 bases and J 5 bases; bases outside gene matches: 13. Germline assignment: CDR1 DFQATT and CDR2 SNEGSKA (reference sequence). This CDR3 contains 16 residues.

The chain is built from TRBV20-1 and TRBJ2-5; a possible D gene is TRBD2 (6 bases). Germline lookup yields CDR1 DFQATT and CDR2 SNEGSKA (reference sequence). V lost 6 bases and J lost 9, with 17 bases in between. The CDR3 has 12 residues. In DNA form, the CDR3 reads TGCAGTGCAGTGGGCGGGACTGAACCCCAGTACTTC. It is translated as CSAVGGTEPQYF.

The rearrangement uses TRBV19 and TRBJ2-7, with 7 bases that match TRBD2. The junction had 8 bases not matched to a gene; V was cut back by 3 bases and J by 3 bases. The CDR3 has 15 residues. Germline CDR1 LNHDA, CDR2 SQIVND (reference sequence). Here the CDR3 reads CASSIDSAGLYEQYF. The CDR3 bases are TGTGCCAGTAGTATTGACTCAGCGGGACTCTACGAGCAGTACTTC.

The chain is built from TRBV13 and TRBJ2-3; 9 bases are shared with TRBD1. This CDR3 has 14 amino acids. Germline loops: CDR1 PRHDT, CDR2 FYEKMQ (reference sequence). Trimming at V came to 5 bases and at J to 4 bases, leaving 4 bases not matched to a gene. This CDR3 is CASSTRQGADTQYF. The CDR3, as DNA: TGTGCCAGCAGCACCAGACAGGGGGCAGATACGCAGTATTTT.

V usage is TRBV10-3 and J usage is TRBJ1-4; the D is unclear. The length of the CDR3 is 12 residues. V was pared by 5 bases and J by 5 bases, with 6 bases between. Germline values: CDR1 ENHRY, CDR2 SYGVKD. The CDR3 loop is CAISPGNEKLFF. CDR3 nucleotides: TGTGCCATCAGTCCAGGCAATGAAAAACTGTTTTTT.